This T cell receptor beta chain was sequenced in a study of blood T cell repertoires in COVID-19. The wider study: The analysed material was cDNA or gDNA that came from T cells, B-cell-depleted T cells, or PBMCs.

V was cut by 3 bases and J by 4 bases, with 6 bases left in between. CDR3 length: 11 amino acids. Per the germline V gene, CDR1 is DFQATT and CDR2 is SNEGSKA (reference sequence). Sequenced by immunoSEQ multiplex PCR; TCRdb stores in-frame clones only, minus some. This table has about 120,000 clones, 85% appearing once. The chain has TRBV20-1 and TRBJ2-5; no clear D. The source of this sequence is a man older than 75 with acute or convalescent COVID-19. The sample was peripheral blood. CDR3 protein: CSASELETQYF. CDR3 in DNA: TGCAGTGCTAGTGAACTAGAGACCCAGTACTTC.